This TCR beta chain was identified during a study of CD8 T cells in Susac syndrome. Healthy donors served as the controls. They were matched for age and sex. In contrast to the negatively isolated CD8+ and CD4+ T cells, TEMRA cells were FACS-enriched. With respect to this clonotype: Its antigen is unidentified.

CDR1 is GTSNPN and CDR2 is SVGIG in the germline V gene (reference sequence). V gave up 7 bases and J gave up 8 bases, with 14 bases separating them. The CDR3 spans 11 residues. RNA, at roughly 0.45 to 1 ug, was reverse transcribed with random hexamers. By means of immunoSEQ multiplex PCR, TCR beta CDR3 spanning 54 Vbeta and 13 Jbeta underwent amplification. One entry per CDR3 protein, called by TCRdb with MiXCR from the immunoSEQ multiplex PCR reads. This table has roughly 200,000 distinct CDR3 sequences, roughly 96% appearing once. Study-wide findings and caveats: As acknowledged by the study, its TCR sequencing and HLA analysis included a relatively small number of individuals.

The source is a human donor in good health. Material for sequencing was CD4+ T cells from PBMCs. The chain has TRBV30 and TRBJ1-1; D uncertain. The CDR3 nucleotides read TGTGCCTTCGTAATGTCGGCAGAAGCTTTCTTT. This gives the protein CAFVMSAEAFF. The whole variable domain, filled in from reference TRBV30 and TRBJ1-1, reads SQTIHQWPATLVQPVGSPLSLECTVEGTSNPNLYWYRQAAGRGLQLLFYSVGIGQISSEVPQNLSASRPQDRQFILSSKKLLLSDSGFYLCAFVMSAEAFFGQGTRLTVV.